Below, 15 T cell receptor beta chains from the same sample are listed, as sequenced in a study of PD-1 blockade in classical Hodgkin lymphoma. Following autologous stem cell transplantation, relapse occurred in every patient, and exposure to brentuximab vedotin varied. The repertoire was sequenced with immunoSEQ multiplex PCR; TCRdb's copy has only in-frame clones and lacks some. The repertoire holds some 100,000 clones, with around 90% as singletons. Sequenced here: peripheral blood mononuclear cells (PBMCs), sampled at baseline. The receptor source for this set is a human donor with classical Hodgkin lymphoma.

This clone was seen just once. The rearrangement joins TRBV11-2 to TRBJ2-7, with TRBD1 matching over 7 bases. Germline CDR1 reads SGHAT; CDR2 reads FQNNGV. V lost 5 bases to trimming and J lost 6 bases; unmatched junction nucleotides: 10. The CDR3 has 14 amino acids. The CDR3 sequence: CASSPSGQAGEQYF. The CDR3 DNA is TGTGCCAGCAGCCCATCTGGACAGGCGGGCGAGCAGTACTTC.

This sequence joins TRBV11-2 and TRBJ2-5; 10 bases fit TRBD1. The germline V gene has CDR1 SGHAT and CDR2 FQNNGV. V lost 1 base and J lost 6; bases outside the gene matches: 5. There are 15 residues in the CDR3. CDR3 sequence: CASSLGGQGIQTQYF. DNA for the CDR3: TGTGCCAGCAGCTTAGGGGGACAGGGGATTCAGACCCAGTACTTC.

The chain couples TRBV4-1 to TRBJ1-5, with unresolved D. The germline V gene has CDR1 MGHRA and CDR2 YSYEKL. The CDR3 extends over 15 amino acids. Trimming removed 1 base at V and 2 bases at J, with 9 bases between. CDR3 sequence (DNA): TGCGCCAGCAGCCAAGTAAGTGGAGGCAATCAGCCCCAGCATTTT. This encodes CASSQVSGGNQPQHF.

The chain combines TRBV6-1 with TRBJ2-5, with no clear D. Deletions cut 2 bases from V and 10 bases from J, with 11 bases between. This CDR3 comprises 12 residues. CDR1 MNHNS and CDR2 SASEGT come from the germline V gene. In DNA form, the CDR3 reads TGTGCCAGCAGTGAACAAGGGCCGGACCAGTACTTC. It yields the protein CASSEQGPDQYF.

This chain uses TRBV18 with TRBJ1-1; possibly TRBD1 for D (6 bases). V was cut by 6 bases and J by 4 bases, with 21 bases left in between. This CDR3 region has 16 residues. CDR1 and CDR2 (germline): KGHSH, LQKENI. This chain's CDR3 is CASSPQGQEYFTEAFF. The CDR3 DNA sequence: TGTGCCAGCTCCCCTCAGGGGCAGGAATATTTCACTGAAGCTTTCTTT. The full variable domain, with the rest looked up from reference TRBV18 and TRBJ1-1, is NAGVMQNPRHLVRRRGQEARLRCSPMKGHSHVYWYRQLPEEGLKFMVYLQKENIIDESGMPKERFSAEFPKEGPSILRIQQVVRGDSAAYFCASSPQGQEYFTEAFFGQGTRLTVV.

The J gene is TRBJ2-7, the V gene TRBV19; D gene uncertain. Germline-derived CDR1 and CDR2 are LNHDA and SQIVND (reference sequence). The CDR3 spans 15 residues. The germline V and J ends were trimmed by 3 bases and 1 base, with 13 bases remaining between them. The CDR3 loop reads CASSIRPGPSYEQYF. The DNA of the CDR3 is TGTGCCAGTAGTATCCGCCCCGGGCCTTCCTACGAGCAGTACTTC.

V gene TRBV11-2 combines with J gene TRBJ2-6, with no clear D. The CDR3 consists of 12 residues. Germline V gene lookup returns CDR1 SGHAT and CDR2 FQNNGV. Trimming pared 4 bases from V and 2 bases from J, leaving 0 bases between. CDR3 region: CASSSGANVLTF. DNA for the CDR3: TGTGCCAGCAGCTCTGGGGCCAACGTCCTGACTTTC. The full variable domain, rest sourced from reference TRBV11-2 and TRBJ2-6, is EAGVAQSPRYKIIEKRQSVAFWCNPISGHATLYWYQQILGQGPKLLIQFQNNGVVDDSQLPKDRFSAERLKGVDSTLKIQPAKLEDSAVYLCASSSGANVLTFGAGSRLTVL.

This chain uses TRBV10-3 with TRBJ2-1, with 9 bases fitting TRBD2. The V gene end was trimmed by 4 bases and the J gene end by 0 bases; junction bases not matched to a gene: 7. The CDR3 covers 17 residues. Germline loops: CDR1 ENHRY, CDR2 SYGVKD. CDR3 protein: CAISVQSSGTSYNEQFF. CDR3 in DNA: TGTGCCATCAGTGTTCAGTCTAGCGGGACCTCCTACAATGAGCAGTTCTTC.

The chain couples TRBV11-2 to TRBJ2-7, with 7 bases that match TRBD1. Germline loops: CDR1 SGHAT, CDR2 FQNNGV. The CDR3 is 17 amino acids. Trimming at V came to 1 base and at J to 3 bases, leaving 12 bases not matched to a gene. The CDR3: CASSLAPDRAGHYEQYF. The CDR3 DNA reads as TGTGCCAGCAGCTTAGCTCCCGACAGGGCAGGGCACTACGAGCAGTACTTC.

The chain is built from TRBV28 and TRBJ2-7; 10 positions agree with TRBD1. Germline CDR1 MDHEN, CDR2 SYDVKM. The CDR3 covers 15 residues. Germline trimming cut 5 bases from V and 3 bases from J; bases unmatched to any gene: 7. CDR3 in amino acids: CASSGPDRGLYEQYF. The CDR3 region has the DNA TGTGCCAGCAGTGGACCCGACAGGGGGCTCTACGAGCAGTACTTC.

The gene calls are TRBV2 and TRBJ1-2; 10 nucleotides agree with TRBD1. CDR1 is SNHLY, CDR2 FYNNEI, per germline. V lost 5 bases to trimming and J lost 7 bases; unmatched junction nucleotides: 7. This CDR3 region has 14 residues. The CDR3 region is CASSPGQGPLGYTF. CDR3 nucleotides: TGTGCCAGCAGTCCGGGACAGGGGCCGCTTGGCTACACCTTC.

J is TRBJ2-4 and V is TRBV4-1, with 7 bases identical to TRBD2. V lost 1 base to trimming and J lost 1 base; unmatched junction nucleotides: 10. This CDR3 is built from 18 residues. Germline CDR1 is MGHRA and CDR2 is YSYEKL. CDR3 nucleotide sequence: TGCGCCAGCAGCCAAGGGGGAGGGCCTCTTTCGGCCAAAAACATTCAGTACTTC. Amino acid sequence: CASSQGGGPLSAKNIQYF.

A remark on this clone: Mismatch with germline at one junction end may stem from a read error. The J gene is TRBJ2-1, the V gene TRBV5-1; D is unresolved. Germline CDR1 is SGHRS and CDR2 is YFSETQ. There are 14 residues in the CDR3. The CDR3: CASSSTLSSNEQFF. CDR3 bases: TGCGCCAGCAGCTCTACCCTTTCCTCCAATGAGCAGTTCTTC.

This chain links TRBV30 with TRBJ2-1; D tentatively fits TRBD1 or TRBD2 (5 bases each). Trimming shortened V by 0 bases and J by 0 bases, and 9 bases separated the two germline ends. Germline values: CDR1 GTSNPN, CDR2 SVGIG (reference sequence). The CDR3 is 15 residues long. CDR3 DNA: TGTGCCTGGAGTGTCTCTGGGGGCTCCTACAATGAGCAGTTCTTC. Protein: CAWSVSGGSYNEQFF.

The chain joins TRBV14 to TRBJ2-7; perhaps TRBD1 as D (5 bases). Trimming took 4 bases from V and 5 from J, leaving 18 bases between them. The CDR3 sequence is 15 residues long. Germline CDR1 and CDR2: SGHDN and FVKESK. In DNA, the CDR3 is TGTGCCAGCAGCCCAGACCTGTCCAGGGCCCACGAGCAGTACTTC. This translates into CASSPDLSRAHEQYF.